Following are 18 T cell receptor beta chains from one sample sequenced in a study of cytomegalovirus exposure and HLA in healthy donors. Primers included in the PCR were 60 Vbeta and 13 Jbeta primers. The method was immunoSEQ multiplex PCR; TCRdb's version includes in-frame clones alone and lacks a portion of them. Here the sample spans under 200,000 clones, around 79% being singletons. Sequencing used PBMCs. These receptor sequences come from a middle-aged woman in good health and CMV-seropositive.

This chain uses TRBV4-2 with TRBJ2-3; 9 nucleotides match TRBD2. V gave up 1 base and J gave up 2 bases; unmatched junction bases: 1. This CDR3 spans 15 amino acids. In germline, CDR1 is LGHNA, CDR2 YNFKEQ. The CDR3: CASSQGLADTDTQYF. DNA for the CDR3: TGTGCCAGCAGCCAAGGACTAGCGGACACAGATACGCAGTATTTT.

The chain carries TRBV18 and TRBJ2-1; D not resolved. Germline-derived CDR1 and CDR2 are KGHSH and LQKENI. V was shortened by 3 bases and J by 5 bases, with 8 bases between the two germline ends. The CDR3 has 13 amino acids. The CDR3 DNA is TGTGCCAGCTCACCTAGCACCAACAATGAGCAGTTCTTC. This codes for CASSPSTNNEQFF.

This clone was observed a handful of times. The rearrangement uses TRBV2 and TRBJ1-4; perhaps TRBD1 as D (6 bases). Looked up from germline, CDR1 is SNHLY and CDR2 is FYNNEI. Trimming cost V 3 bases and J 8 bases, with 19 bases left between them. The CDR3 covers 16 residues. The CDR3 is CASSDSPDSQDEKLFF. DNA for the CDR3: TGTGCCAGCAGTGATTCCCCGGACAGCCAGGACGAAAAACTGTTTTTT.

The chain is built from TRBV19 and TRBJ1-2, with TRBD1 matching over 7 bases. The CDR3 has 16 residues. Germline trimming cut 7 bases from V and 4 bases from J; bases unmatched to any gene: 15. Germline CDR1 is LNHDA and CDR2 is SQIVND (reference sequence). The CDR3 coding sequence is TGTGCCAGTAAAGCCCCAACCCGACAGGGCTCCTATGGCTACACCTTC. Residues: CASKAPTRQGSYGYTF.

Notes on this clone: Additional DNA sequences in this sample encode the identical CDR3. CDR3 amino acids: CASKRDSNQPQHF. Here the CDR3 DNA reads TGTGCCAGCAAGAGGGACTCCAATCAGCCCCAGCATTTT. This chain links TRBV6-5 with TRBJ1-5; D may be TRBD1 (5 bases). There are 13 residues in the CDR3. CDR1 is MNHEY, CDR2 SVGAGI, per germline. V dropped 7 bases and J dropped 3 bases, with 10 bases sitting between them.

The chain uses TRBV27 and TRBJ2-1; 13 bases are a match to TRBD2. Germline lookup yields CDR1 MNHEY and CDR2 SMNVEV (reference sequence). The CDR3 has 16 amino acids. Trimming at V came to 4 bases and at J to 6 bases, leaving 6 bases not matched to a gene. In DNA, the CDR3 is TGTGCCAGCAGTTCGGGACTAGCGGGACTAGGCAATGAGCAGTTCTTC. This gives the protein CASSSGLAGLGNEQFF.

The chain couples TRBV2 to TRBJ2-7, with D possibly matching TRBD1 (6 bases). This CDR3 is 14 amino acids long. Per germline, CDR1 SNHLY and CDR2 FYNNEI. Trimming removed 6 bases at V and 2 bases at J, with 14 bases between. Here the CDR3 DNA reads TGTGCCAGCAGCAATAGACAGGCCCCCTACGAGCAGTACTTC. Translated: CASSNRQAPYEQYF. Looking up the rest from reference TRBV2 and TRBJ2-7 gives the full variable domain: EPEVTQTPSHQVTQMGQEVILRCVPISNHLYFYWYRQILGQKVEFLVSFYNNEISEKSEIFDDQFSVERPDGSNFTLKIRSTKLEDSAMYFCASSNRQAPYEQYFGPGTRLTVT.

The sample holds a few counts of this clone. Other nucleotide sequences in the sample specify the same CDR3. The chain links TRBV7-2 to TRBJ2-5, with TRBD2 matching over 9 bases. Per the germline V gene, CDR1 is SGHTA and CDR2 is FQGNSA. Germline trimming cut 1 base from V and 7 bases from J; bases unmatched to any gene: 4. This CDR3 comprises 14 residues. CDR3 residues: CASSLVREGGTQYF. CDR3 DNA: TGTGCCAGCAGCTTAGTGCGGGAGGGCGGGACCCAGTACTTC.

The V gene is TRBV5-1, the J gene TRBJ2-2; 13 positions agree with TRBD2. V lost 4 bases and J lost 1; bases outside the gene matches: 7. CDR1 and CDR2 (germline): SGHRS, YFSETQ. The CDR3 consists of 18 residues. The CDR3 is CASSPGLAGAQNTGELFF. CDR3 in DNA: TGCGCCAGCAGCCCCGGACTAGCGGGAGCGCAGAACACCGGGGAGCTGTTTTTT.

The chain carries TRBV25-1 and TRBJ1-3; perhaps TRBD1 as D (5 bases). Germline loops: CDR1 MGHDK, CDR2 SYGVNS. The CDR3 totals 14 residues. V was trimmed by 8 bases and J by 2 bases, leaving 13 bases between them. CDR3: CASSGVGPGNTIYF. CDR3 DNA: TGTGCCAGCTCCGGTGTGGGGCCTGGAAACACCATATATTTT.

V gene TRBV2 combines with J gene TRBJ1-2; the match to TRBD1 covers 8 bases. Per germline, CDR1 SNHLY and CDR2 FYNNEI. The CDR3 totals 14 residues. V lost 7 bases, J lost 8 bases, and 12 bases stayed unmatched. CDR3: CASNPDRVGEGYTF. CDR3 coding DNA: TGTGCCAGCAACCCGGACAGGGTTGGGGAAGGCTACACCTTC.

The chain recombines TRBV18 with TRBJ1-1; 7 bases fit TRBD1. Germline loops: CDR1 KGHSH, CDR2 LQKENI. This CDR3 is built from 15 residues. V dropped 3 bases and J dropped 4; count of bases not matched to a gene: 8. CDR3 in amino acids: CASSPLTGTGTEAFF. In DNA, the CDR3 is TGTGCCAGCTCACCGCTGACAGGGACGGGCACTGAAGCTTTCTTT.

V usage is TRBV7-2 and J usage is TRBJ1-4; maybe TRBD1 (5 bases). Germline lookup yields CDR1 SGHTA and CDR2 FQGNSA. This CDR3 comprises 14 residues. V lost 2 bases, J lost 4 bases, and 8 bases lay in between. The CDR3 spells CASSLQGFNEKLFF. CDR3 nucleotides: TGTGCCAGCAGCTTACAGGGTTTTAATGAAAAACTGTTTTTT.

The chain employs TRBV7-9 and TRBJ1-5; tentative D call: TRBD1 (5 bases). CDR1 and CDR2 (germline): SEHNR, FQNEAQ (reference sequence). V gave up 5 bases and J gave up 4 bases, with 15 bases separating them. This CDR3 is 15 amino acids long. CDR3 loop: CASSPVGRGNQPQHF. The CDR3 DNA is TGTGCCAGCAGCCCAGTAGGTAGGGGAAATCAGCCCCAGCATTTT. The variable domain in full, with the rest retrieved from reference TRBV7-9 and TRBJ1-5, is DTGVSQNPRHKITKRGQNVTFRCDPISEHNRLYWYRQTLGQGPEFLTYFQNEAQLEKSRLLSDRFSAERPKGSFSTLEIQRTEQGDSAMYLCASSPVGRGNQPQHFGDGTRLSIL.

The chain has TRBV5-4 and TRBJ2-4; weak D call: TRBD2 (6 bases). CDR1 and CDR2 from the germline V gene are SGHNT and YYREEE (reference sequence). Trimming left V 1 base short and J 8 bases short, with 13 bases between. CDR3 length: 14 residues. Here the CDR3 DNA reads TGTGCCAGCAGCTTGTCGGGGGAAGGGGACATTCAGTACTTC. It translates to CASSLSGEGDIQYF.

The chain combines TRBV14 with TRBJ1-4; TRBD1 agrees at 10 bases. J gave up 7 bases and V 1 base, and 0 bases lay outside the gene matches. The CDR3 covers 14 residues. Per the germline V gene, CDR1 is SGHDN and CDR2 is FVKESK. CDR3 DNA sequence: TGTGCCAGCAGCCAAGGGACAGGGGGTGAAAAACTGTTTTTT. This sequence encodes CASSQGTGGEKLFF.

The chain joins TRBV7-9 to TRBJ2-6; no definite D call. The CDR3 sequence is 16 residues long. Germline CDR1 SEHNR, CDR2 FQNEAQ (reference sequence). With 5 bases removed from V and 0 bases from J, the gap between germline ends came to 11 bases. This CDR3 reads CASSPTLPSGANVLTF. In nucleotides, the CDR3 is TGTGCCAGCAGCCCGACACTTCCCTCTGGGGCCAACGTCCTGACTTTC.

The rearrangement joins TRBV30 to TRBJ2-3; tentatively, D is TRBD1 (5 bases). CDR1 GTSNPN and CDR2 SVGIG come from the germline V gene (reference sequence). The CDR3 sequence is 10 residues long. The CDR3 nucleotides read TGTGCAACAGGAGTGAATACGCAGTATTTT. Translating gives CATGVNTQYF.